These 29 T cell receptor beta chains share one sample of origin, sequenced in a study of T cell repertoires in cytomegalovirus infection. TCRdb processed the reads anew with MiXCR; each CDR3 protein has one entry. The sample has some 270,000 distinct CDR3 sequences, around 20% seen once. No antigen has been identified for these receptors. Sequencing used cultured PBMCs, obtained from culture after CMV antigen stimulation. Receptors originate from a human donor in good health (CMV status not recorded). Some clones in this sample may be carry-over from other donors' samples.

The chain has TRBV11-2 and TRBJ2-1, with 9 bases aligning to TRBD1. Germline V CDR1 and CDR2: SGHAT, FQNNGV. This CDR3 is 16 amino acids long. V dropped 1 base and J dropped 3; count of bases not matched to a gene: 4. Here the CDR3 DNA reads TGTGCCAGCAGCTTAGGCGGGACAGGGTTCTACAATGAGCAGTTCTTC. It encodes CASSLGGTGFYNEQFF.

The chain joins TRBV18 to TRBJ1-6; tentative D call: TRBD1 (5 bases). The germline V and J ends were trimmed by 1 base and 5 bases, with 12 bases remaining between them. CDR1 and CDR2 (germline): KGHSH, LQKENI. The CDR3 sequence is 16 residues long. The CDR3 nucleotides are TGTGCCAGCTCACCACGGGGGAGACTTGATAATTCACCCCTCCACTTT. Translating it yields CASSPRGRLDNSPLHF.

V is TRBV5-6 and J is TRBJ2-7, with 7 bases matching TRBD1. Germline lookup yields CDR1 SGHDT and CDR2 YYEEEE. The V segment lost 3 bases and the J segment 9 bases; nucleotides outside the gene matches: 15. The CDR3 has 15 residues. Here the CDR3 reads CASSWGEPGQKVQYF. DNA of the CDR3: TGTGCCAGCAGCTGGGGCGAACCGGGACAGAAGGTGCAGTACTTC. Full variable domain (outside the CDR3, taken from reference TRBV5-6 and TRBJ2-7): DAGVTQSPTHLIKTRGQQVTLRCSPKSGHDTVSWYQQALGQGPQFIFQYYEEEERQRGNFPDRFSGHQFPNYSSELNVNALLLGDSALYLCASSWGEPGQKVQYFGPGTRLTVT.

The rearrangement joins TRBV12-3 or TRBV12-4 to TRBJ1-2; D possibly corresponds to TRBD1 (6 bases). The CDR3 runs to 13 residues. The V gene lost 6 bases and the J gene lost 3 bases, with 11 bases spanning the gap. CDR3 nucleotide sequence: TGTGCCAGCAGCTCAGGACAGCACTATGGCTACACCTTC. Protein: CASSSGQHYGYTF.

This clonotype was detected ten times or more. The CDR3 bases are TGTGCCAGCAGCTTAGGGGGGGGCCCCTACGAGCAGTACGTC. Its protein product is CASSLGGGPYEQYV. This sequence joins TRBV7-8 and TRBJ2-7; tentatively, D is TRBD2 (7 bases). CDR3 length: 14 amino acids. Trimming removed 1 base at V and 2 bases at J, with 9 bases between. Germline V gene lookup returns CDR1 SGHVS and CDR2 FQNEAQ.

This clonotype was seen more than once but under ten times. The gene calls are TRBV6-6 and TRBJ2-5, with TRBD2 identical over 10 bases. The CDR3 length is 15 residues. The germline CDR1 and CDR2 sequences are MNHNY and SVGAGI (reference sequence). The trim removed 5 bases at V and 5 bases at J, leaving 8 bases unmatched. The CDR3 reads CASSEGLAGAETQYF. The CDR3 nucleotides are TGTGCCAGCAGTGAGGGGCTAGCGGGGGCTGAGACCCAGTACTTC.

The sample holds a few counts of this clonotype. The J gene is TRBJ2-1, the V gene TRBV19; 15 bases map to TRBD2. Germline values: CDR1 LNHDA, CDR2 SQIVND (reference sequence). The CDR3 totals 20 residues. J gave up 7 bases and V 6 bases, and 19 bases lay outside the gene matches. The CDR3, as DNA: TGTGCCAGTAGCCCTAGCCCCCCCGCGGGACTAGCGGGAGGTGGGAATGAGCAGTTCTTC. It codes for CASSPSPPAGLAGGGNEQFF.

The rearrangement joins TRBV15 to TRBJ2-5; 12 nucleotides agree with TRBD2. The V segment lost 5 bases and the J segment 3 bases; nucleotides outside the gene matches: 4. Germline V gene lookup returns CDR1 LNHNV and CDR2 YYDKDF (reference sequence). This CDR3 comprises 15 residues. The CDR3 bases are TGTGCCACCAGCGTTTCTAGCGGGAGGGAAGAGACCCAGTACTTC. It is translated as CATSVSSGREETQYF. Looking up the rest from reference TRBV15 and TRBJ2-5 gives the full variable domain: DAMVIQNPRYQVTQFGKPVTLSCSQTLNHNVMYWYQQKSSQAPKLLFHYYDKDFNNEADTPDNFQSRRPNTSFCFLDIRSPGLGDTAMYLCATSVSSGREETQYFGPGTRLLVL.

This chain joins TRBV7-2 and TRBJ1-4; D is undetermined. With 5 bases removed from V and 5 bases from J, the gap between germline ends came to 9 bases. CDR1 is SGHTA and CDR2 is FQGNSA in the germline V gene. The CDR3 length is 13 residues. CDR3 in amino acids: CASSPESNEKLFF. For the CDR3, the DNA is TGTGCCAGCAGCCCGGAGTCGAATGAAAAACTGTTTTTT.

The chain employs TRBV7-8 and TRBJ1-1; D unresolved. The length of the CDR3 is 12 residues. The germline V gene encodes CDR1 SGHVS and CDR2 FQNEAQ. V was pared by 4 bases and J by 3 bases, with 6 bases between. The DNA for the CDR3 is TGTGCCAGCAGCTCCTTTGACACTGAAGCTTTCTTT. Its translation: CASSSFDTEAFF.

The J gene is TRBJ1-2, the V gene TRBV7-6; tentative D call: TRBD1 (6 bases). The CDR3 extends over 14 amino acids. Germline V CDR1 and CDR2: SGHVS, FNYEAQ. V lost 1 base and J 7 bases, leaving 13 bases between the germline ends. The CDR3: CASSLGGQSGGYTF. The CDR3 region has the DNA TGTGCCAGCAGCTTAGGTGGACAGTCGGGTGGCTACACCTTC.

This clonotype occurred many times. The chain joins TRBV7-2 to TRBJ1-1; 7 nucleotides match TRBD1. CDR1 is SGHTA, CDR2 FQGNSA, per germline. The CDR3 sequence is 14 residues long. The V and J ends lost 5 bases and 4 bases, in that order; junction bases with no gene match: 7. CDR3 residues: CASSRRDSGTEAFF. DNA for the CDR3: TGTGCCAGCAGCCGCCGGGACAGTGGCACTGAAGCTTTCTTT. Full variable domain (remainder filled in from reference TRBV7-2 and TRBJ1-1): GAGVSQSPSNKVTEKGKDVELRCDPISGHTALYWYRQSLGQGLEFLIYFQGNSAPDKSGLPSDRFSAERTGGSVSTLTIQRTQQEDSAVYLCASSRRDSGTEAFFGQGTRLTVV.

This chain joins TRBV7-6 and TRBJ1-1; D gene uncertain. Trimming cost V 4 bases and J 4 bases, with 10 bases left between them. Germline V gives CDR1 SGHVS, CDR2 FNYEAQ. This CDR3 comprises 13 residues. CDR3 loop: CASSSRPSTEAFF. The CDR3, as DNA: TGTGCCAGCAGCTCCCGACCGAGCACTGAAGCTTTCTTT. The full variable domain, completed using reference TRBV7-6 and TRBJ1-1, is GAGVSQSPRYKVTKRGQDVALRCDPISGHVSLYWYRQALGQGPEFLTYFNYEAQQDKSGLPNDRFSAERPEGSISTLTIQRTEQRDSAMYRCASSSRPSTEAFFGQGTRLTVV.

The chain couples TRBV28 to TRBJ1-6, with D perhaps matching TRBD1 (5 bases). Trimming cost V 7 bases and J 2 bases, with 18 bases left between them. Germline loops: CDR1 MDHEN, CDR2 SYDVKM. The CDR3 has 17 residues. CDR3 coding DNA: TGTGCCAGCACCCTATCGGGCGGGGCAGCCTATAATTCACCCCTCCACTTT. Its translation: CASTLSGGAAYNSPLHF.

This clonotype was detected ten times or more. The V gene is TRBV7-9, the J gene TRBJ2-7; 13 bases are a match to TRBD2. V lost 7 bases to trimming and J lost 5 bases; unmatched junction nucleotides: 5. The CDR3 covers 14 residues. CDR1 is SEHNR and CDR2 is FQNEAQ in the germline V gene (reference sequence). The CDR3 coding sequence is TGTGCCAGCAAACCGGGACTAGCGGGAAACGAGCAGTACTTC. Protein product: CASKPGLAGNEQYF.

This clonotype has ten or more counts. The V and J genes are TRBV7-8 and TRBJ1-3, with 7 bases aligning to TRBD1. V lost 1 base to trimming and J lost 0 bases; unmatched junction nucleotides: 3. This CDR3 is built from 16 residues. Germline V lookup: CDR1 SGHVS, CDR2 FQNEAQ. The CDR3 here is CASSLGQGASGNTIYF. The CDR3 DNA reads as TGTGCCAGCAGCTTAGGACAGGGTGCCTCTGGAAACACCATATATTTT. The variable domain in full, completed from reference TRBV7-8 and TRBJ1-3, reads GAGVSQSPRYKVAKRGQDVALRCDPISGHVSLFWYQQALGQGPEFLTYFQNEAQLDKSGLPSDRFFAERPEGSVSTLKIQRTQQEDSAVYLCASSLGQGASGNTIYFGEGSWLTVV.

The CDR3 loop reads CASSLDTNRNTEAFF. The CDR3 DNA reads as TGTGCCAGCAGCTTAGATACGAACAGAAACACTGAAGCTTTCTTT. The chain is built from TRBV11-2 and TRBJ1-1; D is unclear. CDR3 size: 15 residues. V lost 0 bases and J 2 bases, leaving 10 bases between the germline ends. Per germline, CDR1 SGHAT and CDR2 FQNNGV.

This clonotype has just a few counts. This chain connects TRBV10-3 to TRBJ1-2, with D possibly TRBD1 on 5 matching bases. Germline V gene sequence: CDR1 ENHRY, CDR2 SYGVKD. V was clipped by 6 bases and J by 1 base, with 12 bases between them. This CDR3 is 14 amino acids long. This CDR3 is CAISARTHNYGYTF. The CDR3 region has the DNA TGTGCCATCAGCGCAAGGACACATAACTATGGCTACACCTTC.

This clonotype came up many times. The chain carries TRBV6-1 and TRBJ1-6; no clear D gene. The length of the CDR3 is 15 residues. With 1 base removed from V and 8 bases from J, the gap between germline ends came to 12 bases. Germline CDR1 is MNHNS and CDR2 is SASEGT. CDR3 loop: CASSEGFRTYSPLHF. CDR3 DNA: TGTGCCAGCAGTGAAGGGTTCAGAACCTATTCACCCCTCCACTTT.

The V gene is TRBV7-8, the J gene TRBJ2-7; 8 nucleotides match TRBD2. After removal of 1 base from V and 5 bases from J, the junction contained 10 bases not matched to a gene. The CDR3 has 16 residues. Germline V CDR1 and CDR2: SGHVS, FQNEAQ. CDR3 nucleotide sequence: TGTGCCAGCAGCTTAGAGGTCGGGGGGGGTAGCAACGAGCAGTACTTC. Encoded protein: CASSLEVGGGSNEQYF. Full variable domain (remainder filled in from reference TRBV7-8 and TRBJ2-7): GAGVSQSPRYKVAKRGQDVALRCDPISGHVSLFWYQQALGQGPEFLTYFQNEAQLDKSGLPSDRFFAERPEGSVSTLKIQRTQQEDSAVYLCASSLEVGGGSNEQYFGPGTRLTVT.

A few counts support this clonotype. The chain employs TRBV7-8 and TRBJ1-2; D is undetermined. Germline V gene lookup returns CDR1 SGHVS and CDR2 FQNEAQ. The CDR3 has 14 amino acids. Trimming cost V 1 base and J 0 bases, with 6 bases left between them. The CDR3 nucleotides read TGTGCCAGCAGCTTAGACAACCCTAACTATGGCTACACCTTC. Protein product: CASSLDNPNYGYTF.

In its sample, this clonotype was seen many times. The rearrangement joins TRBV7-2 to TRBJ1-3; no definite D call. Germline V lookup: CDR1 SGHTA, CDR2 FQGNSA. V lost 2 bases to trimming and J lost 0 bases, with 8 bases between them. This CDR3 comprises 15 residues. For the CDR3, the DNA is TGTGCCAGCAGCTTAAGTTCTAGCTCTGGAAACACCATATATTTT. Translated: CASSLSSSSGNTIYF.

J is TRBJ1-2 and V is TRBV20-1; 7 nucleotides line up with TRBD1. Germline CDR1 DFQATT, CDR2 SNEGSKA (reference sequence). The CDR3 length is 17 residues. J was trimmed by 1 base and V by 4 bases; bases with no gene match: 15. This CDR3 is CSANRQGPGVVNYGYTF. The CDR3 nucleotides read TGCAGTGCTAATCGACAGGGCCCGGGGGTAGTTAACTATGGCTACACCTTC.

This clonotype was picked up many times. V usage is TRBV7-8 and J usage is TRBJ2-2; D may be TRBD2 (6 bases). The V end lost 1 base, the J end lost 8 bases, and 11 bases lay between the germline ends. Germline values: CDR1 SGHVS, CDR2 FQNEAQ. The CDR3 is 14 amino acids. The CDR3 protein is CASSLGRALGELFF. DNA of the CDR3: TGTGCCAGCAGCTTAGGGAGGGCCCTGGGGGAGCTGTTTTTT.

The rearrangement uses TRBV4-3 and TRBJ2-3, with D possibly being TRBD1 (5 bases). The CDR3 loop spans 15 amino acids. CDR1 LGHNA and CDR2 YSLEER come from the germline V gene. Deletions cut 0 bases from V and 3 bases from J, with 10 bases between. This CDR3 is CASSQDAGMTDTQYF. CDR3 nucleotides: TGCGCCAGCAGCCAAGATGCAGGGATGACAGATACGCAGTATTTT.

The chain links TRBV20-1 to TRBJ1-6; a possible D gene is TRBD1 (6 bases). CDR3 size: 15 residues. V shed 0 bases and J shed 8 bases, with 14 bases lying between them. CDR1 and CDR2 (germline): DFQATT, SNEGSKA (reference sequence). CDR3 region: CSARDFAGAHSPLHF. CDR3 DNA sequence: TGCAGTGCTAGAGATTTCGCAGGGGCGCATTCACCCCTCCACTTT.

The chain employs TRBV6-1 and TRBJ1-5; D gene unclear. CDR3 size: 14 residues. Germline-derived CDR1 and CDR2 are MNHNS and SASEGT. Trimming took off 8 bases at V and 0 bases at J, with 11 bases between the two ends. CDR3 nucleotide sequence: TGTGCCAGCCGAGGGTTGTATAGCAATCAGCCCCAGCATTTT. Its translation is CASRGLYSNQPQHF.

This clonotype was recorded at least ten times. The rearrangement joins TRBV7-2 to TRBJ2-3; TRBD2 is a possible D gene (6 bases). Deletions cut 5 bases from V and 2 bases from J, with 11 bases between. The CDR3 length is 14 residues. Germline V gene lookup returns CDR1 SGHTA and CDR2 FQGNSA. CDR3 protein: CASSRDSFTDTQYF. DNA for the CDR3: TGTGCCAGCAGCCGGGACTCCTTCACAGATACGCAGTATTTT.

Remarks on this clonotype: Being one base from a much bigger clone, this may be a read error. The CDR3 is CACSTGTGSPYEQYF. Here the CDR3 DNA reads TGTGCCTGCAGCACCGGGACAGGGAGTCCCTACGAGCAGTACTTC. The chain uses TRBV28 and TRBJ2-7; 9 bases agree with TRBD1. The CDR3 has 15 amino acids. Germline V gives CDR1 MDHEN, CDR2 SYDVKM.